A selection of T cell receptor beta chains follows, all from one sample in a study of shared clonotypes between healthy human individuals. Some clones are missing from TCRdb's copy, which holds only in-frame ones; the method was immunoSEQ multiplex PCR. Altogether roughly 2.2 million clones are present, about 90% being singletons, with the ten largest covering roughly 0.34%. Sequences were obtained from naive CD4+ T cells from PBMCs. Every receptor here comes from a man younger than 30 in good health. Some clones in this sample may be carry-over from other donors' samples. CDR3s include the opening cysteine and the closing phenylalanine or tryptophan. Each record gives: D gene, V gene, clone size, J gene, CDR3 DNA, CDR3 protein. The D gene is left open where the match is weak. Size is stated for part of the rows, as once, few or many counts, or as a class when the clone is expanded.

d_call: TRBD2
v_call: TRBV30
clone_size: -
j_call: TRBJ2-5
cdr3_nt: TGTGCCTGGCAACCGGGACTAGCGGCACAAGAGACCCAGTACTTC
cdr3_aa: CAWQPGLAAQETQYF

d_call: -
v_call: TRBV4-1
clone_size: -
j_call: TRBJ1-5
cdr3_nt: TGCGCCAGCAGCCAAGATCAAACGGTGGGCAGGGGCCATCAGCCCCAGCATTTT
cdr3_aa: CASSQDQTVGRGHQPQHF

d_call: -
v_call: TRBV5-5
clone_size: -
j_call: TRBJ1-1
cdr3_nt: TGTGCCAGCAGCCTCATTCTCAGCAGGACTGAAGCTTTCTTT
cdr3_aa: CASSLILSRTEAFF

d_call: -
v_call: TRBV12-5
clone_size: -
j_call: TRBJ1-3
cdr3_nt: TGTGCTAGTGGTTTGGCCGGGACGGGTGGAAACACCATATATTTT
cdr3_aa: CASGLAGTGGNTIYF

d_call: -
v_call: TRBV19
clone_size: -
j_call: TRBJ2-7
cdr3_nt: TGTGCCAGTAGTATTACGGGCACAACCTACGAGCAGTACTTC
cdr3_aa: CASSITGTTYEQYF

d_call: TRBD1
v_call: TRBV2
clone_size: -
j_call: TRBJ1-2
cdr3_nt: TGTGCCTGGAGGGTCCAGGGGGCTACTGGCTACACCTTC
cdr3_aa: CAWRVQGATGYTF

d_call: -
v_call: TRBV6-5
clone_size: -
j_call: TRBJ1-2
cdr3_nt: TGTGCCAGCAGTTCCTCCGGGACACCTAACTATGGCTACACCTTC
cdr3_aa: CASSSSGTPNYGYTF

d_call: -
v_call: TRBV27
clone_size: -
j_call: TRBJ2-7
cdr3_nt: TGTGCCAGCAGTTTTTGGGCCGGTGGTAGCTCCTACGAGCAGTACTTC
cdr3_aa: CASSFWAGGSSYEQYF

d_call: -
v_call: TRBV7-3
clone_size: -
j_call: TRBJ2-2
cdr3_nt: TGTGCCAGCAGCCAGGCGGGCACCGGGGAGCTGTTTTTT
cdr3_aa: CASSQAGTGELFF

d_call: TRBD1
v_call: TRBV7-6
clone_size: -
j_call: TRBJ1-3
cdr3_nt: TGTGCCAGCAGCTTGAACCGGGGAGGGGGCCTCTCTGGAAACACCATATATTTT
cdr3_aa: CASSLNRGGGLSGNTIYF

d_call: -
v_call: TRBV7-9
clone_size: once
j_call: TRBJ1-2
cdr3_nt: TGTGCCAGCAGCTTAGAATCCGGTCACCCGTTAGCTAACTATGGCTACACCTTC
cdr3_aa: CASSLESGHPLANYGYTF

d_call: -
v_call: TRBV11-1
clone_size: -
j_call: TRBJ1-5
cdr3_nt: TGTGCCAGCAGCTTAGACGGAGGGGATCAGCCCCAGCATTTT
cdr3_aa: CASSLDGGDQPQHF

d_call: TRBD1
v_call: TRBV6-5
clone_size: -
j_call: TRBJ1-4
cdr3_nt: TGTGCCAGCAGCCGACGAAGGGACAGGGGTGAAAAACTGTTTTTT
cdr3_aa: CASSRRRDRGEKLFF

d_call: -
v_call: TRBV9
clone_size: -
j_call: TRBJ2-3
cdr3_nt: TGTGCCAGCAGCGTAGGGGGCGGTGCGAACACAGATACGCAGTATTTT
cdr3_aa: CASSVGGGANTDTQYF

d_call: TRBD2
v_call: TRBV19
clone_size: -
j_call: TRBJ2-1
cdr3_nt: TGTGCCAGTAGCAAGGGGCAGGGACTAGCGGGCAATGAGCAGTTCTTC
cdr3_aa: CASSKGQGLAGNEQFF

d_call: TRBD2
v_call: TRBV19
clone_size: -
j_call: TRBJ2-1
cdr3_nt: TGTGCCAGTAAAAGATTGGGTAGCGGGAGTCCGTTCTTC
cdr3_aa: CASKRLGSGSPFF

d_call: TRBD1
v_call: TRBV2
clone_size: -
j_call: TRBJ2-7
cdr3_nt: TGTGCCAGCAGTGAAGGGCCGCAGGGGGCTTCCTACGAGCAGTACTTC
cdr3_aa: CASSEGPQGASYEQYF

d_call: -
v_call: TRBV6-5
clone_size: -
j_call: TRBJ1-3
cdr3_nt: TGTGCCAGCAGTTCGGGACAAATAAACACCATATATTTT
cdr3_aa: CASSSGQINTIYF

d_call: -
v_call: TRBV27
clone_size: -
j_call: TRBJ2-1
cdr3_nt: TGTGCCAGCAACCCCCGGAGGGACTCACCGACCGAGCAGTTCTTC
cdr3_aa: CASNPRRDSPTEQFF

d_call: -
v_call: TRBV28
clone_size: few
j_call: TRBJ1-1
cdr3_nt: TGTGCCAGCAGTCCCGGGACAAAGAACACTGAAGCTTTCTTT
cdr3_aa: CASSPGTKNTEAFF

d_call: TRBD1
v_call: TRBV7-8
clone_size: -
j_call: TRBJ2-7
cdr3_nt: TGTGCCAGCAGCTTAGCCGGGACAGGGACCGAGCAGTACTTC
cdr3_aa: CASSLAGTGTEQYF

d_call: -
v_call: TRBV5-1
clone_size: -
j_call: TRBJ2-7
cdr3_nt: TGCGCCAGCAGCTTGGATTGGGACAACTCCTACGAGCAGTACTTC
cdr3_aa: CASSLDWDNSYEQYF

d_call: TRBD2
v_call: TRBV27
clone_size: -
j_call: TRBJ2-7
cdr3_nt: TGTGCCAGCAGTCCGCTAGCGGGAGGTACCCCCTACGAGCAGTACTTC
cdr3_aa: CASSPLAGGTPYEQYF

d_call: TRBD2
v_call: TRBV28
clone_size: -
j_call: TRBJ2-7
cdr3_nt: TGTGCCACCATGTATTGGGGGAGGGGATACGAGCAGTACTTC
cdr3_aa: CATMYWGRGYEQYF

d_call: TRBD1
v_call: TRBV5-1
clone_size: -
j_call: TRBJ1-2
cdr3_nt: TGCGCCAGCAGCCCCGGGACAGTTTATGGCTACACCTTC
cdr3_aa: CASSPGTVYGYTF

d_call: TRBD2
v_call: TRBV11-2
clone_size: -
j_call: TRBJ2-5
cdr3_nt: TGTGCCAGCAGCTGGACTAGCGGGAGGGCCGGGGAGACCCAGTACTTC
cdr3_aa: CASSWTSGRAGETQYF

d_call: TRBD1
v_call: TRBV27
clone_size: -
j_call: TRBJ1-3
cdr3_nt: TGTGCCAGCAAAGGACAGGGAGGAAACACCATATATTTT
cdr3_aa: CASKGQGGNTIYF

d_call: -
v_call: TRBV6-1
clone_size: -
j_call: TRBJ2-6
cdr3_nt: TGTGCCAGCAGTGAAGTAATTCTGGGGCTTGGGGCCAACGTCCTGACTTTC
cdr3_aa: CASSEVILGLGANVLTF

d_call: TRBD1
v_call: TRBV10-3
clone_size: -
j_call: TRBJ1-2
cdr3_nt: TGTGCCATCAGTGGACAGGGTAGGGATAGCTATGGCTACACCTTC
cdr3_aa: CAISGQGRDSYGYTF

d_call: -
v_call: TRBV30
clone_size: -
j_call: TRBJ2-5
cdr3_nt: TGTGCCTGGAGTGCCCCCTGGGCGGGATTGGTGGGTACCCAGTACTTC
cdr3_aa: CAWSAPWAGLVGTQYF

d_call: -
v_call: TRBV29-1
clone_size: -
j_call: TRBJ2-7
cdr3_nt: TGCAGCGTTGTCGGCCAGCGGGTGTCCTCCGAGCAGTACTTC
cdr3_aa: CSVVGQRVSSEQYF

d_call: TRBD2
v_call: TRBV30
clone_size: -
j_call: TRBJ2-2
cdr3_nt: TGTGCCTGGAGCACCTTCGGGGGGTCCACCGGGGAGCTGTTTTTT
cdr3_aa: CAWSTFGGSTGELFF

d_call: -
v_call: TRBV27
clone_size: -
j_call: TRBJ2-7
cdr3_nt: TGTGCCAGCAGTTTTATCGGAACCTACGAGCAGTACTTC
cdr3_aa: CASSFIGTYEQYF

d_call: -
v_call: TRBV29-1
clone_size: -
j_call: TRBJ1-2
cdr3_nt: TGCAGCGTTACCCGGGCCGGCTATGGCTACACCTTC
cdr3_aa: CSVTRAGYGYTF

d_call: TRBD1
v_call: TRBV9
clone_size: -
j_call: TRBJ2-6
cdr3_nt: TGTGCCAGCAGCACAGGACAGGGGGCACTCTCTGGGGCCAACGTCCTGACTTTC
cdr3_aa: CASSTGQGALSGANVLTF

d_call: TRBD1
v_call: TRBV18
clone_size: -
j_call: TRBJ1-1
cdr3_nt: TGTGCCAGCTCACTGACAGGGGTTGAAGCTTTCTTT
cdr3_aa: CASSLTGVEAFF

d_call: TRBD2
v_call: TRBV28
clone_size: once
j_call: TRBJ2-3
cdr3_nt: TGTGCCAGCAGAACGGGAGGGGAGGGCGCAGATACGCAGTATTTT
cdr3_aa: CASRTGGEGADTQYF

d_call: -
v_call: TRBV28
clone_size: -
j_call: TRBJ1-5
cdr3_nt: TGTGCCAGCAGTTTATTGACCCTATTGCAGCCCCAGCATTTT
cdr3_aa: CASSLLTLLQPQHF

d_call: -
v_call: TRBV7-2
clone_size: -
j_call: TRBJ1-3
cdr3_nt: TGTGCCAGCAGCTTAGGAGGGCCTGGAAACACCATATATTTT
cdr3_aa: CASSLGGPGNTIYF

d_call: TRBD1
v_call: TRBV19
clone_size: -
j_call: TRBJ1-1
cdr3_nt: TGTGCCAGTAGTTCACAGGGGGCTACTGAAGCTTTCTTT
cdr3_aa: CASSSQGATEAFF

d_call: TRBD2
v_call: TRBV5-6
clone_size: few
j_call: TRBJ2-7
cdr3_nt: TGTGCCAGCAGCTTGCTCGCCGCTAGCGGGGGCGAGCAGTACTTC
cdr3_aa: CASSLLAASGGEQYF

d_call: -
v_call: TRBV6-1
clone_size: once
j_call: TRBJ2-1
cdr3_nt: TGTTCCAGTTTCCGGCTAAACTCCTACAATGAGCAGTTCTTC
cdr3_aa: CSSFRLNSYNEQFF

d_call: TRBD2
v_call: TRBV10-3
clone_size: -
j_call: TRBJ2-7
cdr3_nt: TGTGCCATCAGTTGGACTAGCGACGTCGGGGAGCAGTACTTC
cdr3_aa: CAISWTSDVGEQYF

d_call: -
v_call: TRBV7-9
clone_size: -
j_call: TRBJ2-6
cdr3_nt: TGTGCCGGGGAGCACTCGGGGGCCAACGTCCTGACTTTC
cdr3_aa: CAGEHSGANVLTF

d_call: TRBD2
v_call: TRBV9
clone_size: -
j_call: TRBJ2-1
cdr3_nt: TGTGCCAGCAGCCTAGGACTAGCGGACTACAATGAGCAGTTCTTC
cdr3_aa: CASSLGLADYNEQFF

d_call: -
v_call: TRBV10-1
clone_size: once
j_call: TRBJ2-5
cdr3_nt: TGCGCCAGCAGCCGGACCCCGACGGGGGAGCAGTACTTC
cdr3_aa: CASSRTPTGEQYF

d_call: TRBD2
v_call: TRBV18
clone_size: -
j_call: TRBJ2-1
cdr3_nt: TGTGCCAGCTCAACGTCCGGGACTAGCGACCCCCAGGGGTTCTTC
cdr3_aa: CASSTSGTSDPQGFF

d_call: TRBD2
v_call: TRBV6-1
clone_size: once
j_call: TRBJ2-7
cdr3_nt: TGTGCCAGCAGTGAAAGGGAGGGGAACGTCTTCGGAAAGAACGAGCAGTACTTC
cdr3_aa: CASSEREGNVFGKNEQYF

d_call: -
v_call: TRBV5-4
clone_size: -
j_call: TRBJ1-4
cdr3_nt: TGTGCCAGCAGCTTGTTGCCAGGGGCCAGGGACGAAAAACTGTTTTTT
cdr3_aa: CASSLLPGARDEKLFF

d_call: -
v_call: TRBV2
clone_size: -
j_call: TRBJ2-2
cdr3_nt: TGTGCCAGCAGGGGAGGACGGGCTACCGGGGAGCTGTTTTTT
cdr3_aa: CASRGGRATGELFF

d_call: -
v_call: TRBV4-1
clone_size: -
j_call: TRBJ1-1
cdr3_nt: TGCGCCAGCAGCCCCCGGGCTGTGAACACTGAAGCTTTCTTT
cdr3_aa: CASSPRAVNTEAFF

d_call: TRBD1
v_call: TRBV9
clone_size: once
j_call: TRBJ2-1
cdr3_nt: TGTGCCAGCAGCCCGGGACAGGGCAACAATGAGCAGTTCTTC
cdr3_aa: CASSPGQGNNEQFF

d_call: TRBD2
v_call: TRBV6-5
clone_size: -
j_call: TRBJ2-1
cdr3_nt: TGTGCCAGCAGGGGACTAGCGGGAGGAGCCGATGAGCAGTTCTTC
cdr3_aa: CASRGLAGGADEQFF

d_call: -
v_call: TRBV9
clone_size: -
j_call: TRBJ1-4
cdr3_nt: TGTGCCAGCAGCGTAGCTGAGGGAGGAGAAAAACTGTTTTTT
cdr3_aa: CASSVAEGGEKLFF

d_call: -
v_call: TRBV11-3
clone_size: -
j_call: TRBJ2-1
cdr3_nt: TGTGCCAGCAGCTTGGGGGGGGCATCGCAGTTCTTC
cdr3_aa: CASSLGGASQFF

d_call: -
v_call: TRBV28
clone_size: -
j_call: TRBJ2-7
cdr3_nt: TGTGCCAGCAGTTCACTTGTGGGGGAAAGGGTCTACGAGCAGTACTTC
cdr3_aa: CASSSLVGERVYEQYF

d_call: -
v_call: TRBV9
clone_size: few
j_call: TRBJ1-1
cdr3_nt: TGTGCCAGCAGCGTATCGAGCGAGGGCACTGAAGCTTTCTTT
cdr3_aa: CASSVSSEGTEAFF

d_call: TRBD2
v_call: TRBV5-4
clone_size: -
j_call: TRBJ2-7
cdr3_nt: TGTGCCAGCAGCTTGGGAGGACTAGCCACATACGAGCAGTACTTC
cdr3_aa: CASSLGGLATYEQYF

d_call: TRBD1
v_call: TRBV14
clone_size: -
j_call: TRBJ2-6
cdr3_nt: TGTGCCAGCAGCTACTGGACAGGGGGCTCTGGGGCCAACGTCCTGACTTTC
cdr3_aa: CASSYWTGGSGANVLTF